A selection of T cell receptor beta chains follows, all from one sample in a study of cytomegalovirus exposure and HLA in healthy donors. Measured with immunoSEQ multiplex PCR; TCRdb has only the in-frame clones, and not every one. The sample consists of about 180,000 clones, around 80% of them appearing once. The sample taken for sequencing was PBMCs. Receptors were obtained from a girl aged 10-17 years in good health and CMV-seropositive. Each CDR3 is given with its conserved first and last residue. Each record gives: clone size, V gene, D gene, J gene, CDR3 DNA, CDR3 protein. D genes are given only for firm matches. Some rows mark clone size as missing; the rest say once, few, many or name a class of expanded clone.

>.|TRBV27|TRBD2|TRBJ2-1
TGTGCCAGCAGTTTCAGGACTAGCGGGGGTTACAATGAGCAGTTCTTC
CASSFRTSGGYNEQFF
>.|TRBV7-9|TRBD1|TRBJ1-1
TGTGCCAGCAGCTTAGATCGGACAGGGGGTAACACTGAAGCTTTCTTT
CASSLDRTGGNTEAFF
>.|TRBV15|TRBD1|TRBJ2-7
TGTGCCACCAGCAGAGGAACAGGGGCCACCTACGAGCAGTACTTC
CATSRGTGATYEQYF
>.|TRBV7-9|TRBD2|TRBJ2-7
TGTGCCAGCAGCCGACTAGCGGTGCCCTACGAGCAGTACTTC
CASSRLAVPYEQYF
>.|TRBV29-1|TRBD1|TRBJ2-7
TGCAGCGTTGAAGACTCGACAGGGGGCTTAGGCGAGCAGTACTTC
CSVEDSTGGLGEQYF
>few|TRBV25-1|TRBD1|TRBJ2-5
TGTGCCAGCAGTGGGGACAGTCAAGAGACCCAGTACTTC
CASSGDSQETQYF
>.|TRBV6-1|TRBD2|TRBJ2-7
TGTGCCAGCAGCGTAGCGGGAAAAGGTTACGAGCAGTACTTC
CASSVAGKGYEQYF
>.|TRBV6-1|.|TRBJ2-1
TGTGCCAGCAAGTGGAGTCTCAATGAGCAGTTCTTC
CASKWSLNEQFF
>.|TRBV7-9|.|TRBJ1-1
TGTGCCAGCAGCTTCGTGGCCGAAGCTTTCTTT
CASSFVAEAFF
>.|TRBV5-1|TRBD1|TRBJ2-7
TGCGCCAGCAGCTGGGACAGGTTCTACGAGCAGTACTTC
CASSWDRFYEQYF
>.|TRBV6-1|.|TRBJ1-1
TGTGCCAGCAGTGAACCCGCCCTGAGTGAAGCTTTCTTT
CASSEPALSEAFF
>.|TRBV6-4|TRBD2|TRBJ2-5
TGTGCCAGCAGTGACTCGACTAGCGGGAGCGTCGAGACCCAGTACTTC
CASSDSTSGSVETQYF
>.|TRBV11-3|.|TRBJ1-2
TGTGCCAGCAGCACTAGAGGAGGGTTCGGCTACACCTTC
CASSTRGGFGYTF
>.|TRBV4-1|.|TRBJ2-7
TGCGCCAGCAGCCAAGATCGGGGTCTCTACGAGCAGTACTTC
CASSQDRGLYEQYF
>.|TRBV6-5|.|TRBJ1-3
TGTGCTTCGACACAGAGCTCTTCGAGAAACACCATATATTTT
CASTQSSSRNTIYF
>.|TRBV7-7|TRBD2|TRBJ2-2
TGTGCCAGCAGCGTACTACCCGGGACTAGCGGAGGGTACACCGGGGAGCTGTTTTTT
CASSVLPGTSGGYTGELFF
>.|TRBV5-1|.|TRBJ1-2
TGCGCCAGCAGCCGGGTACCATCGGGGGGCGAGGTCTATGGCTACACCTTC
CASSRVPSGGEVYGYTF
>few|TRBV6-5|.|TRBJ1-1
TGTGCCACCTCGTCTACAGGGAACACTGAAGCTTTCTTT
CATSSTGNTEAFF
>.|TRBV10-2|TRBD1|TRBJ1-5
TGCGCCAGCAGCCGGGACAGGGGAAATCAGCCCCAGCATTTT
CASSRDRGNQPQHF
>.|TRBV5-1|TRBD2|TRBJ2-1
TGCGCCAGCGGGTCGGCTAGCGGTGTGGGAAATGAGCAGTTCTTC
CASGSASGVGNEQFF
>.|TRBV10-3|TRBD2|TRBJ2-3
TGTGCCATCAGCGGGAGGGGCACAGATACGCAGTATTTT
CAISGRGTDTQYF
>.|TRBV2|TRBD1|TRBJ2-2
TGTGCCAGCAGTGAACCCCCAGGCAGGGGGCCCACCGGGGAGCTGTTTTTT
CASSEPPGRGPTGELFF
>once|TRBV28|TRBD2|TRBJ2-7
TGTGCCAGCAGTTTTTTCCCGGCGGGAGGGATCTACGAGCAGTACTTC
CASSFFPAGGIYEQYF
>.|TRBV19|.|TRBJ2-3
TGTGCCAGTAGGGGAGCGGGCACAGATACGCAGTATTTT
CASRGAGTDTQYF
>.|TRBV11-2|TRBD2|TRBJ2-1
TGTGCCAGCAGCGGACCGGTAGGTAGCGGGAGGAATGAGCAGTTCTTC
CASSGPVGSGRNEQFF
>.|TRBV2|TRBD2|TRBJ2-1
TGTGCCAGCAGTGGACTAGCGGGAGGACACAATGAGCAGTTCTTC
CASSGLAGGHNEQFF
>.|TRBV25-1|TRBD1|TRBJ2-3
TGTGCCAGCAGAAAACAGGGGGCCGGCACAGATACGCAGTATTTT
CASRKQGAGTDTQYF
>.|TRBV18|.|TRBJ2-1
TGTGCCAGCTCACCATTACTATCTGATGAGCAGTTCTTC
CASSPLLSDEQFF
>.|TRBV29-1|.|TRBJ1-2
TGCAGCGTTTCATATGGCTACACCTTC
CSVSYGYTF
>.|TRBV19|.|TRBJ2-7
TGTGCCAGTAGTGCACCGGGACTCTCCTACGAGCAGTACTTC
CASSAPGLSYEQYF
>.|TRBV18|.|TRBJ2-5
TGTGCCAGCTCACCATCGGGAGAGACCCAGTACTTC
CASSPSGETQYF
>.|TRBV30|TRBD2|TRBJ2-5
TGTGCCTGGAGTGTAGTCGGGGGGAGGGAGACCCAGTACTTC
CAWSVVGGRETQYF
>once|TRBV5-1|TRBD2|TRBJ2-5
TGCGCCAGCAGCTACCTAGCGGGAGTCTACCAAGAGACCCAGTACTTC
CASSYLAGVYQETQYF
>.|TRBV27|.|TRBJ1-2
TGTGCCAGCAGTTTAGCTGGGGCCGTCCTCCACTATGGCTACACCTTC
CASSLAGAVLHYGYTF
>.|TRBV11-2|.|TRBJ2-2
TGTGCCAGCAGCTTACTCCGCGCGGCCGGGGAGCTGTTTTTT
CASSLLRAAGELFF
>.|TRBV9|TRBD1|TRBJ2-1
TGTGCCAGCAGCGTAGGACAGGGAAGACATGAGCAGTTCTTC
CASSVGQGRHEQFF
>.|TRBV18|.|TRBJ2-5
TGTGCCAGCTCATCACCATCGGGAGAGACCCAGTACTTC
CASSSPSGETQYF
>once|TRBV27|TRBD2|TRBJ2-7
TGTGCCAGCAGTCCCCCCGCTAGCGGGAGGGGCGAGCAGTACTTC
CASSPPASGRGEQYF
>.|TRBV5-1|TRBD1|TRBJ1-5
TGCGCCAGCAGCCTGGGACAGGGCCATCAGCCCCAGCATTTT
CASSLGQGHQPQHF